A single sample is the source of the 14 T cell receptor beta chains below, sequenced in a study of blood T cell repertoires in COVID-19 (dated by TCRdb to about 2020). Library preparation employed the immunoSEQ multiplex PCR assay. TCRdb obtained this table from immuneACCESS and retained in-frame rearrangements with V and J assigned. These tables miss some clones; where compared with another copy, unresolved V genes account for less than half of the shortfall, and the remainder is unexplained. In all, the sample holds 65,000 to 70,000 clones, and around 81% of those were seen once. The ten largest clones capture 4.5% of the sample. Material: peripheral blood. These receptors all stem from a woman aged 60-75 years with acute or convalescent COVID-19.

The chain recombines TRBV4-1 with TRBJ1-1, with D maybe TRBD1 (5 bases). The CDR3 sequence is 16 residues long. V was clipped by 4 bases and J by 4 bases, with 19 bases between them. CDR1 is MGHRA and CDR2 is YSYEKL in the germline V gene. The CDR3 nucleotides are TGCGCCAGCAGCCCCTCGTCAGGGAGGGTGGCCACTGAAGCTTTCTTT. Translating it yields CASSPSSGRVATEAFF.

This clone appeared a single time. The chain uses TRBV19 and TRBJ1-1; TRBD1 matches 8 bases. The CDR3 spans 12 residues. J gave up 3 bases and V 9 bases, and 3 bases lay outside the gene matches. Germline CDR1 LNHDA, CDR2 SQIVND (reference sequence). DNA of the CDR3: TGTGCCAGCGCAGGGGGCTACACTGAAGCTTTCTTT. Protein: CASAGGYTEAFF.

The V gene is TRBV14, the J gene TRBJ1-6; maybe TRBD1 (5 bases). The CDR3 length is 15 residues. The V end was cut by 4 bases, the J end by 0 bases, with 7 bases between. CDR1 is SGHDN, CDR2 FVKESK, per germline. This CDR3 is CASSRGGSYNSPLHF. In DNA form, the CDR3 reads TGTGCCAGCAGCCGCGGGGGCTCCTATAATTCACCCCTCCACTTT.

This chain uses TRBV19 with TRBJ2-3; maybe TRBD2 (5 bases). CDR3 length: 16 amino acids. CDR1 and CDR2 (germline): LNHDA, SQIVND (reference sequence). Trimming shortened V by 3 bases and J by 3 bases, and 16 bases separated the two germline ends. DNA of the CDR3: TGTGCCAGTAGTATCACGTCGACTACTCGTACAGATACGCAGTATTTT. Its translation: CASSITSTTRTDTQYF.

V gene TRBV4-2 combines with J gene TRBJ1-2; D is uncertain. Looked up from germline, CDR1 is LGHNA and CDR2 is YNFKEQ. CDR3 length equals 12 residues. The V gene lost 0 bases and the J gene lost 6 bases, with 5 bases spanning the gap. CDR3 loop: CASSQEQHGYTF. CDR3 sequence (DNA): TGTGCCAGCAGCCAAGAACAGCATGGCTACACCTTC.

V is TRBV9 and J is TRBJ1-2; 11 bases are a match to TRBD1. This CDR3 has 17 amino acids. Unmatched junction bases numbered 11, after V lost 3 bases and J lost 4 bases. The germline CDR1 and CDR2 sequences are SGDLS and YYNGEE. The CDR3 DNA sequence: TGTGCCAGCAGCGGCTGGGACAGGGGGTTGGGAGGCTATGGCTACACCTTC. Protein: CASSGWDRGLGGYGYTF.

This chain joins TRBV10-3 and TRBJ2-3; TRBD2 might be the D (6 bases). Trimming removed 5 bases at V and 4 bases at J, with 13 bases between. The CDR3 extends over 14 amino acids. Germline lookup yields CDR1 ENHRY and CDR2 SYGVKD. CDR3 residues: CAISPTSGADTQYF. The CDR3 DNA reads as TGTGCCATCAGTCCCACTTCGGGGGCAGATACGCAGTATTTT.

CDR3 sequence reads: CASSRADRTLHF. The CDR3 DNA sequence: TGCGCCAGCAGCCGGGCCGATAGAACCCTCCACTTT. The genes are TRBV4-1 and TRBJ1-6, with D hard to call. CDR3 length equals 12 residues. Between the trimmed V and J ends, which lost 4 bases and 14 bases, there was a span of 12 bases. CDR1 is MGHRA, CDR2 YSYEKL, per germline.

The V call is TRBV14, the J call TRBJ2-4; 8 nucleotides match TRBD1. This CDR3 is 16 amino acids long. From germline, CDR1 is SGHDN and CDR2 FVKESK. V gave up 3 bases and J gave up 3 bases; unmatched junction bases: 7. CDR3 sequence: CASSHLDRGNKNIQYF. The DNA for the CDR3 is TGTGCCAGCAGCCACCTCGACAGGGGAAACAAAAACATTCAGTACTTC.

The chain recombines TRBV10-3 with TRBJ1-2; TRBD1 matches at 8 bases. CDR1 and CDR2 (germline): ENHRY, SYGVKD. This CDR3 has 14 amino acids. J was trimmed by 1 base and V by 10 bases; bases with no gene match: 8. In DNA, the CDR3 is TGTGCCACCGTTAGGGACAGGAGTAACTATGGCTACACCTTC. Encoded protein: CATVRDRSNYGYTF.

This chain links TRBV5-5 with TRBJ1-2; D is undetermined. Germline V lookup: CDR1 SGHKS, CDR2 YYEKEE (reference sequence). V was cut by 1 base and J by 1 base, with 11 bases left in between. The CDR3 spans 15 residues. The CDR3 nucleotides are TGTGCCAGCAGCTTGTCCGGGAGCCTTAACTATGGCTACACCTTC. Its translation is CASSLSGSLNYGYTF. Drawing the rest from reference TRBV5-5 and TRBJ1-2, the complete variable domain is DAGVTQSPTHLIKTRGQQVTLRCSPISGHKSVSWYQQVLGQGPQFIFQYYEKEERGRGNFPDRFSARQFPNYSSELNVNALLLGDSALYLCASSLSGSLNYGYTFGSGTRLTVV.

The rearrangement uses TRBV6-5 and TRBJ2-3, with 10 positions matching TRBD2. With V trimmed by 2 bases and J by 2 bases, 4 bases remained unmatched. The germline V gene encodes CDR1 MNHEY and CDR2 SVGAGI. The CDR3 extends over 16 amino acids. The CDR3 region is CASSYPSGGLTDTQYF. CDR3 bases: TGTGCCAGCAGTTACCCTAGCGGGGGCCTCACAGATACGCAGTATTTT.

The chain combines TRBV5-4 with TRBJ1-5; D remains unclear. Trimming removed 1 base at V and 0 bases at J, with 5 bases between. In germline, CDR1 is SGHNT, CDR2 YYREEE (reference sequence). The CDR3 is 14 residues long. CDR3 sequence: CASSLPGSNQPQHF. CDR3 DNA sequence: TGTGCCAGCAGCTTGCCGGGTAGCAATCAGCCCCAGCATTTT.

The chain employs TRBV12-3 or TRBV12-4 and TRBJ1-1, with a tentative D call TRBD1 (5 bases). CDR3 length equals 13 residues. The V gene lost 7 bases and the J gene lost 4 bases, with 13 bases spanning the gap. The CDR3 spells CASTPQGLTEAFF. The CDR3 DNA reads as TGTGCCAGCACCCCTCAGGGACTCACTGAAGCTTTCTTT.